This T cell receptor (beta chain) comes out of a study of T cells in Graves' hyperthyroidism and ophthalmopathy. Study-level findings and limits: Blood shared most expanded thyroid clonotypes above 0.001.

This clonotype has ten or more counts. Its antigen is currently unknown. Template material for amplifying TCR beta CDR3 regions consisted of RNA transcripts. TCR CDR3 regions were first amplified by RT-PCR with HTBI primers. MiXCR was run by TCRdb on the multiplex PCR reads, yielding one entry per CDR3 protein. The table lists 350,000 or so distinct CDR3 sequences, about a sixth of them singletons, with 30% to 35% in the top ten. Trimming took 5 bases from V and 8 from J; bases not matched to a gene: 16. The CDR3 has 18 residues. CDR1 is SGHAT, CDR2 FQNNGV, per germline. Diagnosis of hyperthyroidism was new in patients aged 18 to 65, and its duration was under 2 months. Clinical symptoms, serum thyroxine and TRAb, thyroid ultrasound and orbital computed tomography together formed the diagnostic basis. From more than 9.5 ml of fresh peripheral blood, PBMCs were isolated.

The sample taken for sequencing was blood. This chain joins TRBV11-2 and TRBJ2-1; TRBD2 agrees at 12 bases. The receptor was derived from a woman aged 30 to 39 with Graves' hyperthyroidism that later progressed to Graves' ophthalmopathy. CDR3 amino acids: CASSIRFRLAGERDEQFF. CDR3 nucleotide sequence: TGTGCCAGCAGCATACGATTCCGACTAGCGGGAGAAAGGGATGAGCAGTTCTTC.